This TCR beta chain was captured by sequencing in a study of blood T cell repertoires in COVID-19. Study as a whole: Both acute and convalescent COVID-19 samples were obtained from the United States, Italy and Spain. PBMCs, B-cell-depleted T cells, or T cells provided the cDNA or gDNA that made up the material.

V trimming: 4 bases; J trimming: 8 bases; junction bases outside the gene matches: 16. CDR3 size: 17 residues. Germline CDR1 reads GTSNPN; CDR2 reads SVGIG (reference sequence). Seattle-derived patients entered the study during active infection and were followed longitudinally. In the original analysis: Reference gene primer amplification yielded estimated nucleated cell counts. Clones were sequenced by immunoSEQ multiplex PCR, and TCRdb holds only the in-frame ones, with some missing. V and J calls and clone size are those listed in that table; D and trimming were worked out from the DNA. The data show 300,000 to 350,000 clones, roughly 87% seen once.

The rearrangement joins TRBV30 to TRBJ2-2; TRBD1 agrees at 10 bases. The sequence derives from a man under 40 with COVID-19, enrolled during active disease. Sequencing was carried out using peripheral blood. The CDR3 region is CAWIPGQGTPWGGELFF. In DNA, the CDR3 is TGTGCCTGGATCCCGGGACAGGGGACTCCCTGGGGGGGGGAGCTGTTTTTT.